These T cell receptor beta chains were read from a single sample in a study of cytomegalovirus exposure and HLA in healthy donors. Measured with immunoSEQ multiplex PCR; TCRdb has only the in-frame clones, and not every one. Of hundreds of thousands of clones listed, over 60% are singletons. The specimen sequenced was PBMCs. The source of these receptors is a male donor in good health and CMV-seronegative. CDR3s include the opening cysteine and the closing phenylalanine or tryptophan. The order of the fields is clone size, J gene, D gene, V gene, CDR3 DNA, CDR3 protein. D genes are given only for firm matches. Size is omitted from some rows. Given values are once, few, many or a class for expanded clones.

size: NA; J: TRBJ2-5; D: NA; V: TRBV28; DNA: TGTGCCAGCAGTCCGACAGGGAGGCCCCCAGAGACCCAGTACTTC; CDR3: CASSPTGRPPETQYF
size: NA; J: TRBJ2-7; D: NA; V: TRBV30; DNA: TGTGCCTGGAGTGGACAGGGAGGCTACGAGCAGTACTTC; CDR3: CAWSGQGGYEQYF
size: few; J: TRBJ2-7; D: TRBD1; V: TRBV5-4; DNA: TGTGCCAGCAGCTTACCCTCCGGACAGGGGTCCTCCTACGAGCAGTACTTC; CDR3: CASSLPSGQGSSYEQYF
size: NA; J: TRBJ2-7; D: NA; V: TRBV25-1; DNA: TGTGCCAGCAGCACAGGGCCGAACTACGAGCAGTACTTC; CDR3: CASSTGPNYEQYF
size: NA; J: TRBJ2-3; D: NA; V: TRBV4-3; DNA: TGCGCCAGCAGCCAAGGTACAAATACGCAGTATTTT; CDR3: CASSQGTNTQYF
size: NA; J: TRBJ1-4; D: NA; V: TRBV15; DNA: TGTGCCACCAGCAGAGACCCAAATGAAAAACTGTTTTTT; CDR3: CATSRDPNEKLFF
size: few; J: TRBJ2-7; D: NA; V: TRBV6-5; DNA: TGTGCCAGCAGTCCCAGGGGACGACTCTCCTACGAGCAGTACTTC; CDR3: CASSPRGRLSYEQYF
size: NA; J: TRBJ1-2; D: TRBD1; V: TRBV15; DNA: TGTGCCACCAGCAGAGGGGGGCAGGGGGGTGACTATGGCTACACCTTC; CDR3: CATSRGGQGGDYGYTF
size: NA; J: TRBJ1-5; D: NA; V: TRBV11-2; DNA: TGTGCCAGCAGCTTAGAGGCAAGGGGTCAGCCCCAGCATTTT; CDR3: CASSLEARGQPQHF
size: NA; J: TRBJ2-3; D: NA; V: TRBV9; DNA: TGTGCCAGCAGCGTAGTCGAGGGCCCCACAGATACGCAGTATTTT; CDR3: CASSVVEGPTDTQYF
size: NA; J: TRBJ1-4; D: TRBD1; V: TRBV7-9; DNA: TGTGCCAGCAGCTTACGGGACAGTAATGAAAAACTGTTTTTT; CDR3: CASSLRDSNEKLFF
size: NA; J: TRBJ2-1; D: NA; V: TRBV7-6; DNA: TGTGCCAGCAGCTTACTTCAGAGGTCCCTCGAGCATTCCTACAATGAGCAGTTCTTC; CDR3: CASSLLQRSLEHSYNEQFF
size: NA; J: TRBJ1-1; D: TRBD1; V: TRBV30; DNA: TGTGCCTGGAGTTCCACAGGGGCGCGATCTGAAGCTTTCTTT; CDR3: CAWSSTGARSEAFF
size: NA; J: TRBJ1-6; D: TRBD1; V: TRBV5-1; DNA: TGCGCCAGCACTCAGGGACAGGGGGCCAATTCACCCCTCCACTTT; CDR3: CASTQGQGANSPLHF
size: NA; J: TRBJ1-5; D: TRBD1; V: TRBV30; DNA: TGTGCCTGGAGTGTACGACAGGGGGTCAATCAGCCCCAGCATTTT; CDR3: CAWSVRQGVNQPQHF
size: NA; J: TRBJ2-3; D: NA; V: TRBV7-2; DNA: TGTGCCAGCAGCTCCCCCCAGAGCACAGATACGCAGTATTTT; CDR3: CASSSPQSTDTQYF
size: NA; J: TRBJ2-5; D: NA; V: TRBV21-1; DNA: TGTGCCAGCAGCAAAGATTCGGGTAGCGGGGAAGAGACCCAGTACTTC; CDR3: CASSKDSGSGEETQYF
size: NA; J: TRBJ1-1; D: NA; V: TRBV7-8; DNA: TGTGCCAGCAGCGTAACGAGGGAAGCTTTCTTT; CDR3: CASSVTREAFF
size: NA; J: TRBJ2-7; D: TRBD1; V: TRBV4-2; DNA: TGTGCCAGCAGTCGGGACAGGCCAACTTACGAGCAGTACTTC; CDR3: CASSRDRPTYEQYF